This TCR beta chain was sequenced during a study of T cells expressing NK-cell markers. TCRdb re-called the 5' RACE reads and gives one entry per CDR3 protein, without DNA. Seen in this sample are a few hundred thousand distinct CDR3 sequences; the ten most common clones hold under 6.5%. General study findings and limits: Of CD8+ T cells, about 1.0-8% belonged to dominant NKG2C+ clonotypes in roughly 6 donors.

Comment on this clonotype: Its antigen remains unidentified.

The CDR3 is 17 residues long. CDR1 and CDR2 (germline): MNHGY, SAAAGT. The rearrangement joins TRBV6-8 to TRBJ2-1; there is no DNA to check the TCRdb D call of TRBD2. Sequenced: blood T cells: a sorted CD56 or NKG2C T cell subset, CD4+ or CD8+ T cells, or bulk PBMC T cells (not recorded which). This receptor was taken from a man aged 18 to 69 in good health. The CDR3 protein is CPPGTRGTLSSYNEQFF.